Described below is a single T cell receptor (beta chain) sequence and its context. Clones were sequenced by immunoSEQ multiplex PCR, and TCRdb holds only the in-frame ones, with some missing. The sample holds some 120,000 clones, approximately 94% seen once. The data derive from a study of control samples from healthy donors and cancer patients. The CDR3 length is 12 residues. Germline CDR1 SNHLY, CDR2 FYNNEI. The V and J ends lost 4 bases and 2 bases respectively, with 6 bases between them. This TCR was sampled from a man younger than 45 in good health. The chain couples TRBV2 to TRBJ2-7; no clear D gene. Sequenced: blood. CDR3: CASSAAAYEQYF. The CDR3 bases are TGTGCCAGCAGTGCCGCCGCCTACGAGCAGTACTTC.